The present T cell receptor beta chain was sequenced within a study of graft-versus-host responses after intestinal transplantation (dated by TCRdb to the early 2020s). Regarding the research as a whole: The transplants that recipients got were multivisceral, liver-intestinal, or isolated intestinal. Instead of going to the commercial service, samples from a few later patients were sequenced in-house on an Illumina MiSeq and processed with MiXCR. Alloreactive clones were identified by sequencing pre-transplant mixed lymphocyte reaction products and comparing these products with unstimulated pre-transplant donor and recipient T cells. Anti-thymocyte globulin induction was given to all recipients, followed by maintenance tacrolimus and steroids for 3 to 4 years. A cohort of 24 intestinal transplant recipients, including one retransplant, was enrolled, and a few patients lacking pretransplant specimens were excluded. After intestinal transplantation, graft-versus-host and host-versus-graft alloreactive T cell clones were followed in the graft, circulation and bone marrow using bulk TCR-beta CDR3 sequencing. Donor T cell macrochimerism was defined as a peak of at least 4% donor T cells among recipient peripheral blood mononuclear cells. The paper as a whole reports these results and caveats: GvH clones were detected in recipient bone marrow, and some appeared earlier in ileal mucosa or blood, consistent with an intestinal mucosal origin. Conclusions were limited by the relatively low number and heterogeneity of intestinal transplant patients. In patients with donor T cell macrochimerism, the allografts had high GvH to HvG T cell clonal ratios. Peak levels of circulating GvH clones were associated with declines in HvG clones early after transplant.

Of note for this clone: What this receptor recognizes is not known. The sample holds no much larger clone one base away, and base qualities are not on file.

Trimming accounts for 3 bases at V and 6 bases at J, while the number of junction bases matched to no gene is 6. The CDR3, from cysteine to phenylalanine, totals 15 residues. CDR3 DNA only is kept here, 45 bases in frame from base 1. Via the germline V gene (reference sequence), CDR1 is SEHNR and CDR2 FQNEAQ. The receptor library was made with the immunoSEQ multiplex PCR assay. In most patients, genomic DNA was isolated using the Qiagen DNeasy Blood and Tissue Kit and sent frozen to Adaptive Biotechnologies for TCR sequencing. For most patients, genomic DNA was subjected to high-throughput TCR-beta CDR3 sequencing by Adaptive Biotechnologies. The authors processed their data as follows. Adaptive's ImmunoSEQ software supplied the TCR sequencing data for 15 to 20 patients, while MiXCR and VDJtools were used to process a few other patients. To correct CD4 versus CD8 sorting errors, any sequence found in both subsets at a frequency ratio below 5:1 was removed. CDR3 nucleotide sequences shared by donor and recipient were removed because the origin of these sequences could not be assigned. At least 2-fold expansion over unstimulated cells and a minimum CFSE-low frequency of 0.002% (template counts) or 0.001% (read counts) were required for clones to be classified as alloreactive. Clones detected in sequenced pre-transplant spleen, lymph node, or MLR CFSE-low populations of the donor or recipient were defined as mappable. Cumulative frequency of alloreactive clones was calculated as a percentage of all sequences weighted by copy number. Here the immuneACCESS table is served through TCRdb, limited to in-frame sequences with V and J called. Missing clones are a known gap in these copies; in checked studies unresolved V genes cover under half, and the rest lacks a known reason. The V and J calls and clone size are taken from that table; D and trimming were inferred from the DNA. The table for this sample lists tens of thousands of clones; around 96% of them were counted only once. The ten most abundant clones make up approximately 0.2% of the sample.

The time point label on this specimen signifies: cells obtained before transplantation from donor or recipient. CD3+CD4+ and CD3+CD8+ populations were FACS-sorted from unstimulated pre-transplant donor and recipient cells taken from spleen or lymph nodes. Material: unstimulated CD8+ T cells sorted from spleen or lymph node cells, obtained before transplant. The sequence was obtained from a human donor who was the organ donor for an intestinal transplant. Recombination linked TRBV7-9 to TRBJ1-1; TRBD1 fits 11 bases in the junction. The DNA is as follows: TGTGCCAGCAGCTTGTCCGGACAGGGGGCCGCTGAAGCTTTCTTT. This sequence encodes CASSLSGQGAAEAFF.